The 29 T cell receptor beta chains listed next were all sequenced from one sample in a study of T cells in Graves' hyperthyroidism and ophthalmopathy. What was amplified from RNA transcripts were TCR beta CDR3 regions. An initial round of RT-PCR targeting the TCR CDR3 relied on the HTBI primer set. Using its own MiXCR run on the multiplex PCR reads, TCRdb lists one record per CDR3 protein. The sample has some 370,000 distinct CDR3 sequences, about 18% seen once. Input material: blood. Receptors originate from a woman aged 25 to 39 with Graves' hyperthyroidism that later progressed to Graves' ophthalmopathy.

This clonotype was seen many times. V is TRBV27 and J is TRBJ1-2, with D hard to call. V was trimmed by 0 bases and J by 4 bases, leaving 12 bases between them. The CDR3 loop spans 15 amino acids. Germline-derived CDR1 and CDR2 are MNHEY and SMNVEV (reference sequence). CDR3 sequence reads: CASSLSSSNIYGYTF. For the CDR3, the DNA is TGTGCCAGCAGTTTATCGAGTTCTAACATCTATGGCTACACCTTC.

This clonotype was seen ten or more times. This chain uses TRBV20-1 with TRBJ2-3; 9 bases are shared with TRBD2. The V and J ends lost 6 bases and 2 bases, in that order; junction bases with no gene match: 9. The germline V gene encodes CDR1 DFQATT and CDR2 SNEGSKA (reference sequence). The CDR3 runs to 15 residues. The CDR3 sequence is CSAPKGGGATDTQYF. The CDR3 region has the DNA TGCAGTGCCCCAAAGGGCGGGGGGGCCACAGATACGCAGTATTTT.

This clonotype was recorded at least ten times. The chain couples TRBV29-1 to TRBJ2-7; D may be TRBD1 or TRBD2 (6 bases each). The length of the CDR3 is 13 residues. With 5 bases removed from V and 2 bases from J, the gap between germline ends came to 13 bases. CDR1 and CDR2 from the germline V gene are SQVTM and ANQGSEA. CDR3 coding DNA: TGCAGCGTTAAGGGGGGAATCCCCTACGAGCAGTACTTC. Protein product: CSVKGGIPYEQYF.

The V and J genes are TRBV6-1 and TRBJ1-2, with D maybe TRBD1 (5 bases). The CDR3 has 12 amino acids. Germline CDR1 MNHNS, CDR2 SASEGT. V was shortened by 7 bases and J by 9 bases, with 15 bases between the two germline ends. CDR3 sequence reads: CASTLDRGSYTF. The CDR3 DNA follows: TGTGCCAGCACCCTCGACAGAGGTAGCTACACCTTC.

This clonotype came up many times. The chain uses TRBV2 and TRBJ1-6; TRBD1 matches 10 bases. J was trimmed by 6 bases and V by 3 bases; bases with no gene match: 2. Germline loops: CDR1 SNHLY, CDR2 FYNNEI. The CDR3 runs 15 residues. CDR3 in DNA: TGTGCCAGCAGTGATTGGACAGGGGGTAATTCACCCCTCCACTTT. Its translation: CASSDWTGGNSPLHF.

Ten or more counts support this clonotype. The chain couples TRBV28 to TRBJ2-1, with TRBD2 matching over 8 bases. Per the germline V gene, CDR1 is MDHEN and CDR2 is SYDVKM. The CDR3 loop spans 15 amino acids. Losses at the gene ends were 6 bases for V and 5 bases for J; bases not matched to a gene: 9. CDR3 in DNA: TGTGCCAGCAGCCCCCCGGGACTAGTAGACAATGAGCAGTTCTTC. Its protein is CASSPPGLVDNEQFF.

This clonotype was seen ten or more times. The chain is built from TRBV10-3 and TRBJ1-4; no clear D gene. CDR3 length: 14 amino acids. V gave up 2 bases and J gave up 7 bases, with 11 bases separating them. Germline assignment: CDR1 ENHRY and CDR2 SYGVKD. CDR3 sequence reads: CAISEDSEGEKLFF. The CDR3 region has the DNA TGTGCCATCAGTGAGGATTCCGAAGGTGAAAAACTGTTTTTT.

This clonotype was recorded many times. The rearrangement joins TRBV20-1 to TRBJ2-2; unclear D gene. CDR3 length: 15 residues. CDR1 is DFQATT, CDR2 SNEGSKA, per germline (reference sequence). The V end lost 0 bases, the J end lost 0 bases, and 8 bases lay between the germline ends. The CDR3 sequence: CSARDDGTNTGELFF. The CDR3 bases are TGCAGTGCTAGAGATGACGGAACGAACACCGGGGAGCTGTTTTTT.

On this clonotype: A read error may explain this, as a much larger clone is one base away. This sequence joins TRBV3-1 and TRBJ2-1; a possible D gene is TRBD2 (6 bases). The CDR3 has 15 residues. CDR1 is LGHDT and CDR2 is YNNKEL in the germline V gene (reference sequence). CDR3 in DNA: TGTGCCGGCAGCACCTTATCGGGAGTATCCAATGAGCAGTTCTTC. Translation gives CAGSTLSGVSNEQFF.

This clonotype was observed at least ten times. V gene TRBV28 combines with J gene TRBJ2-7; D is undetermined. Trimming removed 7 bases at V and 0 bases at J, with 4 bases between. The CDR3 is 11 amino acids. CDR1 MDHEN and CDR2 SYDVKM come from the germline V gene. The CDR3: CASTNSYEQYF. CDR3 DNA sequence: TGTGCCAGCACCAACTCCTACGAGCAGTACTTC.

This clonotype has ten or more counts. The chain combines TRBV6-2 or TRBV6-3 with TRBJ1-2; possibly TRBD1 for D (5 bases). Germline CDR1 reads MNHEY; CDR2 reads SVGEGT. The CDR3 sequence is 13 residues long. V dropped 0 bases and J dropped 6 bases, with 8 bases sitting between them. The CDR3 DNA reads TGTGCCAGCAGTTACTCCAGGGACCATGGCTACACCTTC. Translated, it gives CASSYSRDHGYTF.

This clonotype has at least ten counts. The rearrangement uses TRBV12-5 and TRBJ2-5; D not resolved. This CDR3 comprises 13 residues. The V gene lost 1 base and the J gene lost 1 base, with 4 bases spanning the gap. Germline assignment: CDR1 LGHNT and CDR2 FRNRAP. CDR3 protein: CASGLDSQETQYF. The CDR3 DNA sequence: TGTGCTAGTGGTTTGGACTCCCAAGAGACCCAGTACTTC. Combining the CDR3 with reference TRBV12-5 and TRBJ2-5 gives the whole variable domain DARVTQTPRHKVTEMGQEVTMRCQPILGHNTVFWYRQTMMQGLELLAYFRNRAPLDDSGMPKDRFSAEMPDATLATLKIQPSEPRDSAVYFCASGLDSQETQYFGPGTRLLVL.

This clonotype was counted ten times or more. The junction does not match germline at one end; this may be a read error. J is TRBJ1-1 and V is TRBV27; 7 bases match TRBD1. Per the germline V gene, CDR1 is MNHEY and CDR2 is SMNVEV (reference sequence). The CDR3 spans 12 residues. The CDR3 DNA reads as TGTACCAGCAGCCAGGGGGGGACTGAAGCTTTCTTT. It encodes CTSSQGGTEAFF.

As regards this clonotype: This clone may be a read error of a much larger clone one base away. This rearrangement joins TRBV3-1 to TRBJ2-7; TRBD1 matches at 11 bases. Germline trimming cut 7 bases from V and 10 bases from J; bases unmatched to any gene: 12. Germline V CDR1 and CDR2: LGHDT, YNNKEL (reference sequence). The CDR3 runs 14 residues. In nucleotides, the CDR3 is TGTGCCAGCACTCAGGACAGGGGGCATCGCGATCAGTACTTC. This translates into CASTQDRGHRDQYF.

V is TRBV5-6 and J is TRBJ1-1; 7 bases are shared with TRBD1. Germline V gene data show CDR1 as SGHDT and CDR2 as YYEEEE. This CDR3 spans 17 amino acids. Trimming removed 1 base from V and 2 bases from J; junction bases left unmatched: 11. CDR3 residues: CASSLSTQGVGNTEAFF. The CDR3, as DNA: TGTGCCAGCAGCTTGTCTACCCAGGGGGTGGGAAACACTGAAGCTTTCTTT.

The rearrangement joins TRBV6-2 or TRBV6-3 to TRBJ1-5, with D perhaps matching TRBD1 (6 bases). CDR3 length equals 12 residues. Germline V gene data show CDR1 as MNHEY and CDR2 as SVGEGT. The ends were cut back, 8 bases at V and 5 bases at J, with 10 bases in the middle. For the CDR3, the DNA is TGTGCCAGCGGAGGGGGATATCAGCCCCAGCATTTT. This translates into CASGGGYQPQHF.

This clonotype was seen a handful of times. The chain combines TRBV19 with TRBJ2-2, with D perhaps TRBD1 (7 bases). CDR3 length: 15 amino acids. Looked up from germline, CDR1 is LNHDA and CDR2 is SQIVND (reference sequence). Trimming removed 7 bases at V and 6 bases at J, with 18 bases between. The CDR3 DNA reads TGTGCCAGTAACCCGGAACAGGGGACTTCCGGGGAGCTGTTTTTT. It yields the protein CASNPEQGTSGELFF. Variable domain in full (rest from reference TRBV19 and TRBJ2-2): DGGITQSPKYLFRKEGQNVTLSCEQNLNHDAMYWYRQDPGQGLRLIYYSQIVNDFQKGDIAEGYSVSREKKESFPLTVTSAQKNPTAFYLCASNPEQGTSGELFFGEGSRLTVL.

There are a few counts of this clonotype. The genes are TRBV19 and TRBJ1-2; TRBD1 is a possible D gene (5 bases). Germline lookup yields CDR1 LNHDA and CDR2 SQIVND (reference sequence). CDR3 length equals 12 residues. V was pared by 10 bases and J by 6 bases, with 15 bases between. CDR3 bases: TGTGCCACTATGGAGGAGGGGAATGGCTACACCTTC. As protein: CATMEEGNGYTF.

This clonotype was seen ten or more times. This chain joins TRBV5-1 and TRBJ1-2; D is perhaps TRBD1 (6 bases). Trimming removed 7 bases at V and 2 bases at J, with 9 bases between. The CDR3 loop spans 12 amino acids. Germline CDR1 reads SGHRS; CDR2 reads YFSETQ. The CDR3 sequence: CASGGTNYGYTF. CDR3 sequence (DNA): TGCGCCAGCGGGGGCACAAACTATGGCTACACCTTC.

This clonotype was detected only a few times. At one end the junction does not follow the germline gene, possibly because of a read error. This rearrangement joins TRBV3-1 to TRBJ2-5; D possibly corresponds to TRBD1 (5 bases). The CDR3 contains 16 residues. CDR1 is LGHDT and CDR2 is YNNKEL in the germline V gene (reference sequence). CDR3 loop: CASSQAMYRFEETQYF. The CDR3 nucleotides read TGTGCCAGCAGTCAAGCAATGTACAGGTTTGAAGAGACCCAGTACTTC.

In this sample, this clonotype turned up many times. J is TRBJ1-2 and V is TRBV9, with 7 bases lining up with TRBD1. Losses at the gene ends were 4 bases for V and 4 bases for J; bases not matched to a gene: 7. CDR1 and CDR2 from the germline V gene are SGDLS and YYNGEE. The CDR3 totals 14 residues. The CDR3 sequence: CASSKGGTVYGYTF. The CDR3 DNA is TGTGCCAGCAGCAAGGGGGGGACAGTCTATGGCTACACCTTC. The full variable domain, its missing parts supplied by reference TRBV9 and TRBJ1-2, is DSGVTQTPKHLITATGQRVTLRCSPRSGDLSVYWYQQSLDQGLQFLIQYYNGEERAKGNILERFSAQQFPDLHSELNLSSLELGDSALYFCASSKGGTVYGYTFGSGTRLTVV.

The chain combines TRBV11-2 with TRBJ2-1, with 8 bases aligning to TRBD2. Losses at the gene ends were 7 bases for V and 2 bases for J; bases not matched to a gene: 7. The CDR3 totals 15 residues. Germline V CDR1 and CDR2: SGHAT, FQNNGV. The CDR3 DNA sequence: TGTGCCAGCACTCGGGGGGGAGGGCCCTACAATGAGCAGTTCTTC. Translation gives CASTRGGGPYNEQFF.

This chain uses TRBV20-1 with TRBJ2-2, with D unresolved. CDR1 and CDR2 (germline): DFQATT, SNEGSKA (reference sequence). Trimming took 4 bases from V and 4 from J, leaving 10 bases between them. The CDR3 has 13 amino acids. The CDR3: CSATRGRTGELFF. The CDR3 nucleotides read TGCAGTGCTACCCGCGGACGCACCGGGGAGCTGTTTTTT.

V and J are TRBV5-1 and TRBJ2-7, with 9 bases that match TRBD1. Per the germline V gene, CDR1 is SGHRS and CDR2 is YFSETQ. CDR3 length: 15 residues. J was trimmed by 3 bases and V by 2 bases; bases with no gene match: 6. CDR3 amino acids: CASSFGTGNHYEQYF. In DNA form, the CDR3 reads TGCGCCAGCAGCTTCGGGACAGGGAATCACTACGAGCAGTACTTC.

In its sample, this clonotype was seen many times. This chain uses TRBV12-3 or TRBV12-4 with TRBJ1-6, with 7 bases that match TRBD1. V lost 6 bases, J lost 6 bases, and 8 bases stayed unmatched. The CDR3 has 15 residues. This CDR3 reads CASRVTGVGNSPLHF. In nucleotides, the CDR3 is TGTGCCAGCAGAGTAACAGGGGTCGGTAATTCACCCCTCCACTTT.

This clonotype has at least ten counts. The chain is built from TRBV28 and TRBJ2-1; D gene ambiguous. Germline V CDR1 and CDR2: MDHEN, SYDVKM. The CDR3 covers 16 residues. The V end was cut by 5 bases, the J end by 4 bases, with 18 bases between. The CDR3 sequence is CASSTPRTEYYNEQFF. CDR3 in DNA: TGTGCCAGCAGTACGCCCCGGACCGAGTATTACAATGAGCAGTTCTTC.

This clonotype was counted many times. The chain joins TRBV6-1 to TRBJ2-1, with D possibly matching TRBD2 (7 bases). The V gene lost 5 bases and the J gene lost 6 bases, with 20 bases spanning the gap. Germline V lookup: CDR1 MNHNS, CDR2 SASEGT. The CDR3 runs to 16 residues. The CDR3 reads CASSYGAGARGNEQFF. CDR3 DNA: TGTGCCAGCAGTTATGGCGCGGGGGCGCGAGGCAATGAGCAGTTCTTC.

CDR3 loop: CASSVGADQPQHF. CDR3 in DNA: TGTGCCAGCAGCGTAGGGGCAGATCAGCCCCAGCATTTT. The J gene is TRBJ1-5, the V gene TRBV9; the D is unclear. In germline, CDR1 is SGDLS, CDR2 YYNGEE. Between the trimmed V and J ends, which lost 0 bases and 5 bases, there was a span of 6 bases. CDR3 length: 13 amino acids. Full variable domain (rest looked up from reference TRBV9 and TRBJ1-5): DSGVTQTPKHLITATGQRVTLRCSPRSGDLSVYWYQQSLDQGLQFLIQYYNGEERAKGNILERFSAQQFPDLHSELNLSSLELGDSALYFCASSVGADQPQHFGDGTRLSIL.

This clonotype was observed a handful of times. This chain uses TRBV5-1 with TRBJ2-7, with 11 bases fitting TRBD2. Trimming removed 4 bases from V and 2 bases from J; junction bases left unmatched: 8. The CDR3 length is 16 residues. From germline, CDR1 is SGHRS and CDR2 YFSETQ. As DNA, the CDR3 is TGCGCCAGCAGCACGTTAACTAGCGGGGGCCCCTACGAGCAGTACTTC. Its protein is CASSTLTSGGPYEQYF.